This T cell receptor (beta chain) appears in the sequencing data of a study of blood T cell repertoires in COVID-19. V shed 4 bases and J 8 bases; nucleotides not matched to a gene: 7. The germline CDR1 and CDR2 sequences are SGHNT and YYREEE (reference sequence). This CDR3 is built from 13 residues. Only in-frame clones appear in the TCRdb table, and some are missing; sequencing was by immunoSEQ multiplex PCR. Counted here are 650,000 to 800,000 clones, approximately 90% occurring once; the ten biggest clones make up roughly 0.25%. The origin of this receptor is a woman younger than 30 with acute or convalescent COVID-19. The sample consisted of peripheral blood. The chain carries TRBV5-4 and TRBJ1-2; 8 positions agree with TRBD1. Written as DNA, the CDR3 is TGTGCCAGCAGCACACTCAGGGGGCTCGGCTACACCTTC. Amino acid sequence: CASSTLRGLGYTF. Full variable domain (missing parts from reference TRBV5-4 and TRBJ1-2): ETGVTQSPTHLIKTRGQQVTLRCSSQSGHNTVSWYQQALGQGPQFIFQYYREEENGRGNFPPRFSGLQFPNYSSELNVNALELDDSALYLCASSTLRGLGYTFGSGTRLTVV.